These T cell receptor beta chains were read from a single sample in a study of blood T cell repertoires in COVID-19. The table came from immunoSEQ multiplex PCR; TCRdb's copy has only in-frame clones and leaves some out. In the table there are 95,000 to 120,000 clones, around 90% of which are singletons. The specimen was peripheral blood. All receptors derive from a woman aged 50 to 60 with acute or convalescent COVID-19. CDR3s include the opening cysteine and the closing phenylalanine or tryptophan. D genes are given only for firm matches. Clone size is not always given. Where it is, it says once, few, many or a class for expanded clones.

d_gene: NA
abundance: NA
v_gene: TRBV12-3/TRBV12-4
j_gene: TRBJ1-3
CDR3aa: CASSFEGLGTIYF
CDR3nt: TGTGCCAGCAGTTTCGAGGGTTTGGGCACCATATATTTT

d_gene: TRBD2
abundance: NA
v_gene: TRBV6-6
j_gene: TRBJ2-1
CDR3aa: CASSTALASSYNEQFF
CDR3nt: TGTGCCAGCAGTACCGCACTAGCGTCCTCCTACAATGAGCAGTTCTTC

d_gene: NA
abundance: once
v_gene: TRBV7-9
j_gene: TRBJ2-7
CDR3aa: CASSRDSTPSIYEQYF
CDR3nt: TGTGCCAGCAGCCGGGACTCCACACCCTCCATCTACGAGCAGTACTTC

d_gene: NA
abundance: NA
v_gene: TRBV9
j_gene: TRBJ1-2
CDR3aa: CASSVEGLQGYTF
CDR3nt: TGTGCCAGCAGCGTAGAGGGGCTTCAGGGCTACACCTTC

d_gene: NA
abundance: few
v_gene: TRBV19
j_gene: TRBJ2-3
CDR3aa: CASRPGSADTQYF
CDR3nt: TGTGCCAGTAGGCCGGGTTCGGCAGATACGCAGTATTTT

d_gene: TRBD2
abundance: NA
v_gene: TRBV27
j_gene: TRBJ2-7
CDR3aa: CASTRLAGDNEQYF
CDR3nt: TGTGCCAGCACCCGACTAGCGGGAGATAACGAGCAGTACTTC

d_gene: TRBD2
abundance: NA
v_gene: TRBV27
j_gene: TRBJ2-7
CDR3aa: CASSPSAGGITYEQYF
CDR3nt: TGTGCCAGCAGTCCTTCGGCGGGAGGGATCACCTACGAGCAGTACTTC

d_gene: NA
abundance: NA
v_gene: TRBV25-1
j_gene: TRBJ1-5
CDR3aa: CASRQGNQPQHF
CDR3nt: TGTGCCAGCAGACAGGGCAATCAGCCCCAGCATTTT

d_gene: NA
abundance: NA
v_gene: TRBV12-3/TRBV12-4
j_gene: TRBJ2-7
CDR3aa: CASSYYYEQYF
CDR3nt: TGTGCCAGCAGTTACTACTACGAGCAGTACTTC

d_gene: NA
abundance: NA
v_gene: TRBV5-1
j_gene: TRBJ1-2
CDR3aa: CASSPSRVLNGYTF
CDR3nt: TGCGCCAGCAGCCCGTCAAGAGTCTTGAATGGCTACACCTTC

d_gene: NA
abundance: NA
v_gene: TRBV29-1
j_gene: TRBJ1-2
CDR3aa: CSVVEGGYTF
CDR3nt: TGCAGCGTTGTTGAGGGCGGCTACACCTTC

d_gene: TRBD1
abundance: NA
v_gene: TRBV6-5
j_gene: TRBJ1-6
CDR3aa: CASSPHRGLNSPLHF
CDR3nt: TGTGCCAGCAGCCCACACAGGGGTTTGAATTCACCCCTCCACTTT

d_gene: NA
abundance: NA
v_gene: TRBV11-3
j_gene: TRBJ2-2
CDR3aa: CASSLTSSWTGELFF
CDR3nt: TGTGCCAGCAGCCTAACCTCATCGTGGACCGGGGAGCTGTTTTTT

d_gene: NA
abundance: NA
v_gene: TRBV28
j_gene: TRBJ1-2
CDR3aa: CASSPGSANYGYTF
CDR3nt: TGTGCCAGCAGCCCGGGGTCAGCTAACTATGGCTACACCTTC

d_gene: NA
abundance: NA
v_gene: TRBV9
j_gene: TRBJ1-1
CDR3aa: CASSGQGGGFTEAFF
CDR3nt: TGTGCCAGCAGCGGTCAAGGTGGGGGGTTCACTGAAGCTTTCTTT

d_gene: TRBD1
abundance: NA
v_gene: TRBV7-6
j_gene: TRBJ1-6
CDR3aa: CASSPDRGHNSPLHF
CDR3nt: TGTGCCAGCAGCCCAGACAGGGGGCATAATTCACCCCTCCACTTT

d_gene: TRBD1
abundance: NA
v_gene: TRBV27
j_gene: TRBJ1-2
CDR3aa: CASSFPTGLGYTF
CDR3nt: TGTGCCAGCAGTTTCCCGACAGGGTTAGGCTACACCTTC

d_gene: TRBD1
abundance: NA
v_gene: TRBV2
j_gene: TRBJ1-6
CDR3aa: CASPEDRVGSPLHF
CDR3nt: TGTGCCAGCCCGGAGGACAGGGTGGGATCACCCCTCCACTTT

d_gene: NA
abundance: NA
v_gene: TRBV30
j_gene: TRBJ1-1
CDR3aa: CAWSVPRAEAFF
CDR3nt: TGTGCCTGGAGTGTACCACGGGCTGAAGCTTTCTTT

d_gene: TRBD1
abundance: NA
v_gene: TRBV12-3/TRBV12-4
j_gene: TRBJ1-1
CDR3aa: CASSPGQGKAFF
CDR3nt: TGTGCCAGCAGTCCCGGACAGGGCAAAGCTTTCTTT

d_gene: NA
abundance: NA
v_gene: TRBV2
j_gene: TRBJ1-2
CDR3aa: CASSDSTGFYGYTF
CDR3nt: TGTGCCAGCAGTGACAGTACGGGATTCTATGGCTACACCTTC

d_gene: NA
abundance: NA
v_gene: TRBV15
j_gene: TRBJ1-6
CDR3aa: CATSRDQAQTGNSPLHF
CDR3nt: TGTGCCACCAGCAGAGACCAGGCCCAAACGGGAAATTCACCCCTCCACTTT

d_gene: NA
abundance: NA
v_gene: TRBV19
j_gene: TRBJ1-1
CDR3aa: CASRNREGNTEAFF
CDR3nt: TGTGCCAGTAGAAACAGGGAGGGGAACACTGAAGCTTTCTTT

d_gene: NA
abundance: once
v_gene: TRBV19
j_gene: TRBJ1-5
CDR3aa: CASTIQTGSQPQHF
CDR3nt: TGTGCCAGTACTATTCAGACCGGGTCGCAGCCCCAGCATTTT

d_gene: TRBD1
abundance: NA
v_gene: TRBV5-5
j_gene: TRBJ1-1
CDR3aa: CASSLSTGGLTEAFF
CDR3nt: TGTGCCAGCAGCTTGTCGACAGGGGGCTTAACTGAAGCTTTCTTT

d_gene: NA
abundance: NA
v_gene: TRBV5-1
j_gene: TRBJ1-2
CDR3aa: CASSLRTGGDYGYTF
CDR3nt: TGCGCCAGCAGCTTGCGCACAGGCGGGGACTATGGCTACACCTTC

d_gene: NA
abundance: NA
v_gene: TRBV5-1
j_gene: TRBJ1-5
CDR3aa: CASSPQGLGQPQHF
CDR3nt: TGCGCCAGCAGCCCCCAGGGTTTAGGGCAGCCCCAGCATTTT

d_gene: TRBD2
abundance: NA
v_gene: TRBV6-2/TRBV6-3
j_gene: TRBJ2-7
CDR3aa: CASSPGAGPRYEQYF
CDR3nt: TGTGCCAGCAGCCCAGGAGCGGGGCCCAGGTACGAGCAGTACTTC

d_gene: NA
abundance: NA
v_gene: TRBV18
j_gene: TRBJ2-7
CDR3aa: CASSPHSNDEQYF
CDR3nt: TGTGCCAGCTCACCACATAGCAACGACGAGCAGTACTTC

d_gene: NA
abundance: NA
v_gene: TRBV10-3
j_gene: TRBJ2-5
CDR3aa: CAISDSGGQETQYF
CDR3nt: TGTGCCATCAGTGATTCCGGCGGCCAAGAGACCCAGTACTTC

d_gene: NA
abundance: NA
v_gene: TRBV6-4
j_gene: TRBJ2-1
CDR3aa: CASSARGDKDNNEQFF
CDR3nt: TGTGCCAGCAGTGCCAGGGGGGATAAGGACAACAATGAGCAGTTCTTC

d_gene: NA
abundance: NA
v_gene: TRBV4-3
j_gene: TRBJ1-1
CDR3aa: CASRDSLNTEAFF
CDR3nt: TGCGCCAGCAGAGACAGTTTAAACACTGAAGCTTTCTTT

d_gene: NA
abundance: few
v_gene: TRBV9
j_gene: TRBJ1-1
CDR3aa: CASSVEGGDTEAFF
CDR3nt: TGTGCCAGCAGCGTAGAGGGAGGAGATACTGAAGCTTTCTTT

d_gene: TRBD2
abundance: NA
v_gene: TRBV3-1/TRBV3-2
j_gene: TRBJ2-6
CDR3aa: CASSRSSGSPGANVLTF
CDR3nt: TGTGCCAGCAGCCGCTCTAGCGGGAGCCCTGGGGCCAACGTCCTGACTTTC

d_gene: TRBD1
abundance: NA
v_gene: TRBV4-3
j_gene: TRBJ1-1
CDR3aa: CASSQDHRDRDTEAFF
CDR3nt: TGCGCCAGCAGCCAAGACCACCGGGACAGGGACACTGAAGCTTTCTTT

d_gene: TRBD1
abundance: NA
v_gene: TRBV5-6
j_gene: TRBJ1-1
CDR3aa: CASSTPTGTGEVAFF
CDR3nt: TGTGCCAGCAGCACCCCGACGGGGACAGGGGAGGTTGCTTTCTTT

d_gene: TRBD2
abundance: NA
v_gene: TRBV6-2/TRBV6-3
j_gene: TRBJ2-3
CDR3aa: CASSYGTSSTDTQYF
CDR3nt: TGTGCCAGCAGTTACGGGACTAGCAGCACAGATACGCAGTATTTT

d_gene: NA
abundance: NA
v_gene: TRBV14
j_gene: TRBJ1-1
CDR3aa: CASSQNSRNAFF
CDR3nt: TGTGCCAGCAGCCAAAACAGCCGCAACGCTTTCTTT

d_gene: NA
abundance: NA
v_gene: TRBV6-6
j_gene: TRBJ1-6
CDR3aa: CASSGGGGGGSPLHF
CDR3nt: TGTGCCAGCAGCGGCGGCGGGGGCGGAGGATCACCCCTCCACTTT

d_gene: TRBD2
abundance: NA
v_gene: TRBV15
j_gene: TRBJ2-1
CDR3aa: CATSRGTSRGAMGEQFF
CDR3nt: TGTGCCACCAGCAGGGGGACTAGCCGGGGGGCAATGGGTGAGCAGTTCTTC

d_gene: NA
abundance: NA
v_gene: TRBV19
j_gene: TRBJ1-1
CDR3aa: CASSIAMGSSNTEAFF
CDR3nt: TGTGCCAGTAGTATAGCGATGGGCTCATCGAACACTGAAGCTTTCTTT

d_gene: NA
abundance: NA
v_gene: TRBV5-6
j_gene: TRBJ1-4
CDR3aa: CASSPPWGREKLFF
CDR3nt: TGTGCCAGCAGCCCCCCCTGGGGGCGTGAAAAACTGTTTTTT

d_gene: NA
abundance: NA
v_gene: TRBV6-1
j_gene: TRBJ1-2
CDR3aa: CASSDRYYGYTF
CDR3nt: TGTGCCAGCAGTGACAGATACTATGGCTACACCTTC

d_gene: NA
abundance: NA
v_gene: TRBV7-2
j_gene: TRBJ1-4
CDR3aa: CASSYSGGEAEKLFF
CDR3nt: TGTGCCAGCAGTTATAGTGGTGGGGAGGCTGAAAAACTGTTTTTT

d_gene: TRBD1
abundance: NA
v_gene: TRBV4-1
j_gene: TRBJ1-2
CDR3aa: CASSQWTGITYGYTF
CDR3nt: TGCGCCAGCAGCCAGTGGACAGGGATCACCTATGGCTACACCTTC

d_gene: NA
abundance: NA
v_gene: TRBV30
j_gene: TRBJ2-5
CDR3aa: CAWSKNPSRETQYF
CDR3nt: TGTGCCTGGAGTAAGAACCCCTCCCGGGAGACCCAGTACTTC

d_gene: TRBD1
abundance: NA
v_gene: TRBV24-1
j_gene: TRBJ2-1
CDR3aa: CATSDPTRRTGSYNEQFF
CDR3nt: TGTGCCACCAGTGATCCGACCCGGAGGACAGGGTCCTACAATGAGCAGTTCTTC

d_gene: NA
abundance: NA
v_gene: TRBV6-4
j_gene: TRBJ1-4
CDR3aa: CASSAKPGEKLFF
CDR3nt: TGTGCCAGCAGTGCCAAACCGGGGGAAAAACTGTTTTTT

d_gene: NA
abundance: once
v_gene: TRBV12-3/TRBV12-4
j_gene: TRBJ1-2
CDR3aa: CASSLQGSGYTF
CDR3nt: TGTGCCAGCAGTTTGCAGGGCTCTGGCTACACCTTC